The present T cell receptor (beta chain) was sequenced within a study of T cells after yellow fever vaccination. TCRdb reanalysed the 5' RACE reads using MiXCR and keeps one entry per CDR3 protein. The top ten hold about 18% of the sample, which has a few hundred thousand distinct CDR3 sequences, roughly a sixth seen once. The source is a man younger than 35 who received the YFV17D yellow fever vaccine. The sequences come from PBMCs, collected about 5 days after the first yellow fever vaccination.

The CDR3 sequence is CSARADGDQPQHF. DNA for the CDR3: TGCAGTGCTAGAGCCGATGGGGATCAGCCCCAGCATTTT. V is TRBV20-1 and J is TRBJ1-5, with unresolved D. Germline V gives CDR1 DFQATT, CDR2 SNEGSKA (reference sequence). The V end was cut by 1 base, the J end by 5 bases, with 9 bases between. CDR3 length equals 13 residues.